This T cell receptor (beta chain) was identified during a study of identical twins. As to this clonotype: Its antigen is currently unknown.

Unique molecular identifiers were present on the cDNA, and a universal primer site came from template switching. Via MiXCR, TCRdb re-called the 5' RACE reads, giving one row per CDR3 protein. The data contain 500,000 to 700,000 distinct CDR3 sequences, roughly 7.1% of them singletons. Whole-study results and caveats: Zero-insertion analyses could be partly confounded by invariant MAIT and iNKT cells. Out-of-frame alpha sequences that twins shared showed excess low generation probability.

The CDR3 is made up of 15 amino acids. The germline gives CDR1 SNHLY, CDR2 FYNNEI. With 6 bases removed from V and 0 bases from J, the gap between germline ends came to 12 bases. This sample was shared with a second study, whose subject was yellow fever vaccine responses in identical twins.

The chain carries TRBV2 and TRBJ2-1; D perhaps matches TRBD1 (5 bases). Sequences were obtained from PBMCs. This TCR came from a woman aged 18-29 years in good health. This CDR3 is CASRRQSSSYNEQFF. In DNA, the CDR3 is TGTGCCAGCAGACGACAGTCATCCTCCTACAATGAGCAGTTCTTC.